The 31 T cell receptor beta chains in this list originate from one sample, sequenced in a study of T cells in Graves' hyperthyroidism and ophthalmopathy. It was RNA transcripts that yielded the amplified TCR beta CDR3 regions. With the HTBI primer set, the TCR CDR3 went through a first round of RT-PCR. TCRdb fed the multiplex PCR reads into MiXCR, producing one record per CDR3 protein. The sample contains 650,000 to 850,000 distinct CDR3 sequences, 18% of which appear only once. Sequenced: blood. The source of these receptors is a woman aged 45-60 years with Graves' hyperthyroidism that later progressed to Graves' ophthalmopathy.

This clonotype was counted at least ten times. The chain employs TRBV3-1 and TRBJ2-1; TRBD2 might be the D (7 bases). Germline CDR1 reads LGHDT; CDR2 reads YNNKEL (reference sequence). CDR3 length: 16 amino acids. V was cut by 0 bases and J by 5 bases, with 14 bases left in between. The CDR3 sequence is CASSQEGRGTNNEQFF. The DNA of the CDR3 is TGTGCCAGCAGCCAAGAAGGGCGGGGGACAAACAATGAGCAGTTCTTC.

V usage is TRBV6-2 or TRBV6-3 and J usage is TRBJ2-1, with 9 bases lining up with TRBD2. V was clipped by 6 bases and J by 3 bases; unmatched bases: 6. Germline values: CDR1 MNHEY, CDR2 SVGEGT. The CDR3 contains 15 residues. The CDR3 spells CASRVAGELYNEQFF. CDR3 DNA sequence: TGTGCCAGCAGAGTAGCGGGGGAGCTCTACAATGAGCAGTTCTTC.

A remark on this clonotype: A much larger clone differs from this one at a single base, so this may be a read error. The CDR3 loop is CASSSEAGRDAEAFF. The DNA of the CDR3 is TGCGCCAGCAGCTCGGAGGCAGGGAGGGACGCTGAAGCTTTCTTT. The rearrangement joins TRBV5-1 to TRBJ1-1, with D tentatively TRBD1 (5 bases). Trimming removed 3 bases from V and 6 bases from J, with 18 bases in between. There are 15 residues in the CDR3. In germline, CDR1 is SGHRS, CDR2 YFSETQ.

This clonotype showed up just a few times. In DNA form, the CDR3 reads TGTGCCAGCACCGCGAGGACTAGCGGGGGGCACTCCTCCTACAATGAGCAGTTCTTC. This encodes CASTARTSGGHSSYNEQFF. The chain recombines TRBV12-3 or TRBV12-4 with TRBJ2-1; TRBD2 matches 14 bases. The CDR3 is made up of 19 amino acids. The J segment lost 0 bases and the V segment lost 7 bases, leaving 11 bases of the junction unmatched.

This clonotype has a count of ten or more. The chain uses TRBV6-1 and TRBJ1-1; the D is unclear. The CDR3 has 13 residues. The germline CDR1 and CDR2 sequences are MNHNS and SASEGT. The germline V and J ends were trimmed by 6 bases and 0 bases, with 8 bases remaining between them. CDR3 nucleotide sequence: TGTGCCAGCAGACCGTCTCTGAACACTGAAGCTTTCTTT. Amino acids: CASRPSLNTEAFF.

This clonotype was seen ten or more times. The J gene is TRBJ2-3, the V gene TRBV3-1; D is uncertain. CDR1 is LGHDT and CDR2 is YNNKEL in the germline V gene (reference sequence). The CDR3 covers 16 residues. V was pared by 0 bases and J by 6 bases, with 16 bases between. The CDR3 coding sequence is TGTGCCAGCAGCCAAGATTTGGGGTATCGGGCGGATACGCAGTATTTT. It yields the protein CASSQDLGYRADTQYF.

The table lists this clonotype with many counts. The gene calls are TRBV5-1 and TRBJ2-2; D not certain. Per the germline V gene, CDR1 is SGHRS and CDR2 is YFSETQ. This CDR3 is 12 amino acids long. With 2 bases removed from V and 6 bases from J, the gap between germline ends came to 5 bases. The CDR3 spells CASSFRPGELFF. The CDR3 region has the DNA TGCGCCAGCAGCTTCAGACCCGGGGAGCTGTTTTTT. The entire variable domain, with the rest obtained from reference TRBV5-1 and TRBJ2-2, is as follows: KAGVTQTPRYLIKTRGQQVTLSCSPISGHRSVSWYQQTPGQGLQFLFEYFSETQRNKGNFPGRFSGRQFSNSRSEMNVSTLELGDSALYLCASSFRPGELFFGEGSRLTVL.

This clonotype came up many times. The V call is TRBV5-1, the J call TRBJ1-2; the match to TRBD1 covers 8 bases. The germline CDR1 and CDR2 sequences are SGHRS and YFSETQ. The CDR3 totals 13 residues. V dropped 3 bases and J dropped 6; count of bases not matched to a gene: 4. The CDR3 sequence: CASSSGQGNGYTF. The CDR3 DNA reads TGCGCCAGCAGCTCCGGACAGGGAAATGGCTACACCTTC.

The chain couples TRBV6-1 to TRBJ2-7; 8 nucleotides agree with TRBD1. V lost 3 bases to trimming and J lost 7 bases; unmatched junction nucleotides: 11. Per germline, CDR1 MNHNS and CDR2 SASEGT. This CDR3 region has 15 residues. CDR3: CASSDVTGAAWEQYF. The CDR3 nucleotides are TGTGCCAGCAGTGATGTGACAGGGGCCGCCTGGGAGCAGTACTTC.

The CDR3 is CASRTQGAHETQYF. CDR3 in DNA: TGTGCCAGCAGGACGCAGGGGGCGCATGAGACCCAGTACTTC. The genes are TRBV12-3 or TRBV12-4 and TRBJ2-5; TRBD1 matches at 8 bases. The CDR3 sequence is 14 residues long. J was trimmed by 5 bases and V by 6 bases; bases with no gene match: 8.

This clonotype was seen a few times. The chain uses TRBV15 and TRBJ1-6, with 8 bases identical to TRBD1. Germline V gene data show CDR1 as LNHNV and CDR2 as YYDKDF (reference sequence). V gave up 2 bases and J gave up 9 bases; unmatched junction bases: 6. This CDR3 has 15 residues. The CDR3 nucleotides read TGTGCCACCAGCAGAACCGACAGGGGAGCTTCACCCCTCCACTTT. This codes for CATSRTDRGASPLHF.

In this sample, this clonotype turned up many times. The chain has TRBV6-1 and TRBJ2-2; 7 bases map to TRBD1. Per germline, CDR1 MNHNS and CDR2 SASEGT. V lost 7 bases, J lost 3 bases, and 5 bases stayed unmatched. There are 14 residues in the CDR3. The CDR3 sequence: CASNPGTDTGELFF. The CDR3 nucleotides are TGTGCCAGCAATCCCGGGACAGACACCGGGGAGCTGTTTTTT.

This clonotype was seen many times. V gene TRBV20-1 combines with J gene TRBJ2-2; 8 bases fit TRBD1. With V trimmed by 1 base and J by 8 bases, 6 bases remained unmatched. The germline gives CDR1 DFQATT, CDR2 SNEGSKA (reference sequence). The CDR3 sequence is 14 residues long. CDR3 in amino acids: CSARVPRGQGELFF. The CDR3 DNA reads TGCAGTGCTAGAGTTCCCAGGGGGCAAGGGGAGCTGTTTTTT.

CDR3 sequence: CASSPKGGISEAFF. DNA of the CDR3: TGTGCCAGCTCACCAAAAGGGGGAATAAGTGAAGCTTTCTTT. J is TRBJ1-1 and V is TRBV18; the D gene is possibly TRBD1 (6 bases). The CDR3 sequence is 14 residues long. Trimming pared 2 bases from V and 7 bases from J, leaving 14 bases between. Germline CDR1 is KGHSH and CDR2 is LQKENI.

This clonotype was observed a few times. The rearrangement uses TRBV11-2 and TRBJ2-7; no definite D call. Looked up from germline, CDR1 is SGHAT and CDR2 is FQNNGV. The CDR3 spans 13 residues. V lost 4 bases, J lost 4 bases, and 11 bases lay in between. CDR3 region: CASSSIGLYEQYF. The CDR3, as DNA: TGTGCCAGCAGCTCGATAGGCCTTTACGAGCAGTACTTC.

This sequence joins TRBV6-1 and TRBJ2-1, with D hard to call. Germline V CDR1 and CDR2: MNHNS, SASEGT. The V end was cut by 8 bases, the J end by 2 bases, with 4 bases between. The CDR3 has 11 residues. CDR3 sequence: CASGAYNEQFF. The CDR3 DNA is TGTGCCAGCGGGGCCTACAATGAGCAGTTCTTC.

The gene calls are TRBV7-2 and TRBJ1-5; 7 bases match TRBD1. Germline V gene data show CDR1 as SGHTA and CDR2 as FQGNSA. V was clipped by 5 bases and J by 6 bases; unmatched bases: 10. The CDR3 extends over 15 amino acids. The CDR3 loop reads CASSLNPGQPQPQHF. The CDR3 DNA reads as TGTGCCAGCAGCCTAAATCCGGGACAGCCTCAGCCCCAGCATTTT.

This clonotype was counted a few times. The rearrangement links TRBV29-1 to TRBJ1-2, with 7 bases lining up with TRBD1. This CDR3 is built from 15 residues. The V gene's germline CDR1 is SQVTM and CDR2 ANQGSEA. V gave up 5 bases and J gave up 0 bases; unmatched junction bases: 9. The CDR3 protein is CSVPTGQPTNYGYTF. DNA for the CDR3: TGCAGCGTTCCTACGGGACAGCCAACTAACTATGGCTACACCTTC.

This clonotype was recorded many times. As DNA, the CDR3 is TGTGCCACCAGTGGAGGGGACAGCTTCAATCAGCCCCAGCATTTT. This codes for CATSGGDSFNQPQHF. The chain links TRBV24-1 to TRBJ1-5, with 7 bases that match TRBD1. Germline assignment: CDR1 KGHDR and CDR2 SFDVKD. CDR3 length equals 15 residues. The V and J ends lost 5 bases and 3 bases, in that order; junction bases with no gene match: 6.

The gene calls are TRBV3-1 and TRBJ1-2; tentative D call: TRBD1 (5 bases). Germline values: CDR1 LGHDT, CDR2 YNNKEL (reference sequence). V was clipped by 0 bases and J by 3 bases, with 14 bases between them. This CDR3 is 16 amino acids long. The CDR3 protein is CASSQEGGQGDYGYTF. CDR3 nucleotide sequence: TGTGCCAGCAGCCAAGAGGGCGGCCAGGGTGACTATGGCTACACCTTC.

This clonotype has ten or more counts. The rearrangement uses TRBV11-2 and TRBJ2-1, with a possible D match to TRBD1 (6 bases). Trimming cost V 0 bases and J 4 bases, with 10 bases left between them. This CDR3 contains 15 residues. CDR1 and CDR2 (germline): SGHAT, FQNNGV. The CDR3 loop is CASSLERTDYNEQFF. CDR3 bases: TGTGCCAGCAGCTTAGAGAGGACAGATTACAATGAGCAGTTCTTC.

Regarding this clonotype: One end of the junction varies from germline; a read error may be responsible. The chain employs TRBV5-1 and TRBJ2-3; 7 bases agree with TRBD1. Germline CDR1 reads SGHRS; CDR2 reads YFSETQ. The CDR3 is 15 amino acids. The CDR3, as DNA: TGCGCCAGCAGCTCACAACAGGGGATTACAGGTACGCAGTATTTT. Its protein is CASSSQQGITGTQYF. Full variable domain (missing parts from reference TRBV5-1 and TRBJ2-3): KAGVTQTPRYLIKTRGQQVTLSCSPISGHRSVSWYQQTPGQGLQFLFEYFSETQRNKGNFPGRFSGRQFSNSRSEMNVSTLELGDSALYLCASSSQQGITGTQYFGPGTRLTVL.

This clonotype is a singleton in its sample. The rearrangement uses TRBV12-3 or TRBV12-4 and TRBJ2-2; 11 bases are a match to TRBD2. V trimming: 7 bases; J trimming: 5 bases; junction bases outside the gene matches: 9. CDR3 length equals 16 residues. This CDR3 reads CASTLTSGALTGELFF. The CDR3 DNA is TGTGCCAGCACCCTGACTAGCGGGGCTTTAACCGGGGAGCTGTTTTTT.

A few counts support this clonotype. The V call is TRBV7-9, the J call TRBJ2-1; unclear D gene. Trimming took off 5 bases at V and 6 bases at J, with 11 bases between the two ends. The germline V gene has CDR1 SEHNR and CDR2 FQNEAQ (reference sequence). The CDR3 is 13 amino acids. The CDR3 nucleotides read TGTGCCAGCAGCATCCGACTGCCCAATGAGCAGTTCTTC. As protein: CASSIRLPNEQFF. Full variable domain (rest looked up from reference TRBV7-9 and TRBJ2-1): DTGVSQNPRHKITKRGQNVTFRCDPISEHNRLYWYRQTLGQGPEFLTYFQNEAQLEKSRLLSDRFSAERPKGSFSTLEIQRTEQGDSAMYLCASSIRLPNEQFFGPGTRLTVL.

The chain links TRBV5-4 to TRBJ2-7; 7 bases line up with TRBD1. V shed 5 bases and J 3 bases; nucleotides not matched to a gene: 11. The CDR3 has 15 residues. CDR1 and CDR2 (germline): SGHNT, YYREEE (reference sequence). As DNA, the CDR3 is TGTGCCAGCAGTTCCGCTAAGGGGGCTTTCTACGAGCAGTACTTC. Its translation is CASSSAKGAFYEQYF.

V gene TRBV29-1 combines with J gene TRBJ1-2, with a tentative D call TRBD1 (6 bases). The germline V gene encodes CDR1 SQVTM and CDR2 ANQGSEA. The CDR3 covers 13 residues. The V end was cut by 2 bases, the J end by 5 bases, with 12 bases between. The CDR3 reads CSVEPRGIYGYTF. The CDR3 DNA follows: TGCAGCGTTGAACCTAGGGGGATATATGGCTACACCTTC.

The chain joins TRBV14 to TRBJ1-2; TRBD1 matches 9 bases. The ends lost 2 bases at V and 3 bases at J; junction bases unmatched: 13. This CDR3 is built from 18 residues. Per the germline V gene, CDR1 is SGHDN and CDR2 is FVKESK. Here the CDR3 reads CASSQSALRTGDDYGYTF. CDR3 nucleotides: TGTGCCAGCAGCCAATCCGCCCTCCGGACAGGGGACGACTATGGCTACACCTTC.

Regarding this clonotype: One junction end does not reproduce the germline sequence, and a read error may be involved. CDR3 in DNA: TGTGCCAGCTCCCGGGACAGCATTATGAACACTGAAGCTCTCTTT. This gives the protein CASSRDSIMNTEALF. This sequence joins TRBV7-9 and TRBJ1-1, with TRBD1 identical over 7 bases. CDR3 length: 15 amino acids. Germline V lookup: CDR1 SEHNR, CDR2 FQNEAQ (reference sequence). The full variable domain, rest sourced from reference TRBV7-9 and TRBJ1-1, is DTGVSQNPRHKITKRGQNVTFRCDPISEHNRLYWYRQTLGQGPEFLTYFQNEAQLEKSRLLSDRFSAERPKGSFSTLEIQRTEQGDSAMYLCASSRDSIMNTEALFGQGTRLTVV.

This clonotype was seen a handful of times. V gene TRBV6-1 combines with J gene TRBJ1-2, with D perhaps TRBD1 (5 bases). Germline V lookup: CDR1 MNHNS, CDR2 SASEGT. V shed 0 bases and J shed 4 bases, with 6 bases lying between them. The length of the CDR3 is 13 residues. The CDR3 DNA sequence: TGTGCCAGCAGTGAAGCGGGGGTCTATGGCTACACCTTC. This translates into CASSEAGVYGYTF.

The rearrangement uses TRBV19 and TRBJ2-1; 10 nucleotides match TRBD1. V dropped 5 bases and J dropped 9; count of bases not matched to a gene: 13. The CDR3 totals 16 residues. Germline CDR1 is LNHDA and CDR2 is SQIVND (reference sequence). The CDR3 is CASSLRQGAKVGEQFF. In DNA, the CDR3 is TGTGCCAGTAGTCTGAGACAGGGGGCGAAGGTGGGTGAGCAGTTCTTC.

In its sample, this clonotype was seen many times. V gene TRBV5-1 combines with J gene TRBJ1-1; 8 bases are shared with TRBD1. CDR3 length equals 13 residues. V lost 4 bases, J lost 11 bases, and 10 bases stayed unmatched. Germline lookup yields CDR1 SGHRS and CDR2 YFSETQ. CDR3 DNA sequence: TGCGCCAGCAGCCCGGGACAGGAAAAAAAGGCTTTCTTT. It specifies CASSPGQEKKAFF.